These 18 T cell receptor beta chains originate from one sample sequenced in a study of shared T cell receptors in the human thymus (dated by TCRdb to about 2021). The library was built by means of the immunoSEQ multiplex PCR assay. In TCRdb, the immuneACCESS table is reduced to in-frame sequences with V and J assigned. These tables do not hold every clone; where another copy was compared, an unresolved V gene accounts for under half, and the others remain unexplained. The sample includes hundreds of thousands of clones, with around 87% observed a single time. 0.009% to 0.0095% of the sample is in the top ten clones. This sample also appeared in a second study, on human thymus T cells.

The source material was thymocytes. The receptors originated from a boy in the first two years of life with a congenital heart defect. Donor details come from another sample of the same person, matched by shared clones.

The V call is TRBV19, the J call TRBJ2-1; tentative D call: TRBD1 (6 bases). CDR3 length equals 13 residues. CDR1 is LNHDA, CDR2 SQIVND, per germline (reference sequence). The germline V and J ends were trimmed by 3 bases and 9 bases, with 12 bases remaining between them. The DNA of the CDR3 is TGTGCCAGTAGTATGACAGGTACGGGTGAGCAGTTCTTC. Encoded protein: CASSMTGTGEQFF.

CDR3 bases: TGTGCCAGCAGTGAAGGACAGGGCGGGCCATACAATGAGCAGTTCTTC. Amino acids: CASSEGQGGPYNEQFF. The gene calls are TRBV6-1 and TRBJ2-1, with TRBD1 matching over 7 bases. The CDR3 loop spans 16 amino acids. V dropped 1 base and J dropped 4; count of bases not matched to a gene: 7. From germline, CDR1 is MNHNS and CDR2 SASEGT.

This rearrangement joins TRBV6-5 to TRBJ2-5; maybe TRBD2 (5 bases). The V end lost 6 bases, the J end lost 5 bases, and 16 bases lay between the germline ends. This CDR3 region has 14 residues. CDR1 is MNHEY, CDR2 SVGAGI, per germline. CDR3 in amino acids: CASSPRRFGETQYF. CDR3 DNA: TGTGCCAGCAGCCCTCGGAGGTTTGGGGAGACCCAGTACTTC.

Concerning this clone itself: One end of the junction does not line up with germline, which may come from a read error. CDR3 sequence (DNA): TGTGCCAGCAGCGCCAGGACTAGCGGGAGGGCCGGACTTGACTTC. Protein sequence: CASSARTSGRAGLDF. V gene TRBV7-9 combines with J gene TRBJ2-7; 15 nucleotides agree with TRBD2. The CDR3 runs to 15 residues. The germline CDR1 and CDR2 sequences are SEHNR and FQNEAQ (reference sequence). Full variable domain (rest looked up from reference TRBV7-9 and TRBJ2-7): DTGVSQNPRHKITKRGQNVTFRCDPISEHNRLYWYRQTLGQGPEFLTYFQNEAQLEKSRLLSDRFSAERPKGSFSTLEIQRTEQGDSAMYLCASSARTSGRAGLDFGPGTRLTVT.

The V call is TRBV5-6, the J call TRBJ1-6; no clear D. The CDR3 is 13 residues long. Germline V gene data show CDR1 as SGHDT and CDR2 as YYEEEE. V was pared by 4 bases and J by 5 bases, with 7 bases between. The CDR3 reads CASSVIDNSPLHF. DNA of the CDR3: TGTGCCAGCAGCGTAATTGATAATTCACCCCTCCACTTT.

The chain carries TRBV5-5 and TRBJ1-5; 7 bases line up with TRBD1. The CDR3 runs 15 residues. V was pared by 3 bases and J by 6 bases, with 9 bases of the junction left unmatched. The germline CDR1 and CDR2 sequences are SGHKS and YYEKEE (reference sequence). The CDR3 nucleotides read TGTGCCAGCAGCTCTGACAGGGAGAGGAGTCAGCCCCAGCATTTT. Encoded protein: CASSSDRERSQPQHF. Variable domain in full (rest from reference TRBV5-5 and TRBJ1-5): DAGVTQSPTHLIKTRGQQVTLRCSPISGHKSVSWYQQVLGQGPQFIFQYYEKEERGRGNFPDRFSARQFPNYSSELNVNALLLGDSALYLCASSSDRERSQPQHFGDGTRLSIL.

The rearrangement links TRBV29-1 to TRBJ2-1; 9 nucleotides line up with TRBD2. With 3 bases clipped from V and 2 bases from J, the junction kept 2 bases outside the gene matches. The V gene's germline CDR1 is SQVTM and CDR2 ANQGSEA. This CDR3 has 14 amino acids. CDR3 in amino acids: CSVDAGGAYNEQFF. CDR3 coding DNA: TGCAGCGTTGATGCGGGGGGGGCCTACAATGAGCAGTTCTTC.

The chain joins TRBV2 to TRBJ2-1, with D possibly matching TRBD2 (6 bases). Trimming shortened V by 8 bases and J by 6 bases, and 20 bases separated the two germline ends. Germline CDR1 reads SNHLY; CDR2 reads FYNNEI. CDR3 size: 15 residues. CDR3 region: CASCGTERRINEQFF. The CDR3 DNA sequence: TGTGCCAGCTGTGGGACTGAGAGAAGGATCAATGAGCAGTTCTTC.

This chain joins TRBV2 and TRBJ2-3; TRBD2 might be the D (6 bases). Germline V gene data show CDR1 as SNHLY and CDR2 as FYNNEI. V gave up 8 bases and J gave up 0 bases, with 12 bases separating them. The CDR3 extends over 14 amino acids. CDR3 DNA: TGTGCCAGCCTCGGGGGTATTAGCACAGATACGCAGTATTTT. As protein: CASLGGISTDTQYF. Variable domain in full (rest from reference TRBV2 and TRBJ2-3): EPEVTQTPSHQVTQMGQEVILRCVPISNHLYFYWYRQILGQKVEFLVSFYNNEISEKSEIFDDQFSVERPDGSNFTLKIRSTKLEDSAMYFCASLGGISTDTQYFGPGTRLTVL.

The CDR3 DNA sequence: TGCGCCAGCAGCCAAGTAGGGGCACCGGGACAGAAAGCTTTCTTT. The encoded protein is CASSQVGAPGQKAFF. The V and J genes are TRBV4-3 and TRBJ1-1; TRBD1 matches 7 bases. The CDR3 has 15 amino acids. Germline-derived CDR1 and CDR2 are LGHNA and YSLEER. V gave up 1 base and J gave up 9 bases; unmatched junction bases: 11.

V usage is TRBV27 and J usage is TRBJ2-3, with D perhaps TRBD2 (6 bases). This CDR3 spans 16 amino acids. Germline V lookup: CDR1 MNHEY, CDR2 SMNVEV (reference sequence). V was shortened by 2 bases and J by 2 bases, with 14 bases between the two germline ends. This CDR3 is CASSLRPGEPTDTQYF. The CDR3 DNA follows: TGTGCCAGCAGTTTACGTCCGGGGGAGCCCACAGATACGCAGTATTTT.

This clone was detected once. The V gene is TRBV5-1, the J gene TRBJ2-5; 7 nucleotides match TRBD2. Trimming cost V 2 bases and J 2 bases; bases outside gene matches: 3. The CDR3 runs to 14 residues. Per germline, CDR1 SGHRS and CDR2 YFSETQ. CDR3 coding DNA: TGCGCCAGCAGCTTCGATAGCGGGCAAGAGACCCAGTACTTC. As protein: CASSFDSGQETQYF.

The chain carries TRBV18 and TRBJ2-3, with 7 nucleotides matching TRBD2. CDR3 length: 17 amino acids. Per the germline V gene, CDR1 is KGHSH and CDR2 is LQKENI. The V and J ends lost 3 bases and 0 bases, in that order; junction bases with no gene match: 9. CDR3 sequence reads: CASSPTLARGSTDTQYF. The CDR3 DNA reads TGTGCCAGCTCACCGACCTTGGCGCGGGGGAGCACAGATACGCAGTATTTT.

This chain links TRBV30 with TRBJ1-3; unclear D gene. V lost 2 bases and J lost 7, with 21 bases in between. Germline-derived CDR1 and CDR2 are GTSNPN and SVGIG (reference sequence). This CDR3 is 16 amino acids long. This CDR3 reads CAWSQTPSMHMNTIYF. The CDR3 DNA reads as TGTGCCTGGAGTCAAACGCCCTCCATGCACATGAACACCATATATTTT.

The chain combines TRBV5-1 with TRBJ2-3; D possibly corresponds to TRBD1 (5 bases). The CDR3 is made up of 15 amino acids. Germline CDR1 is SGHRS and CDR2 is YFSETQ. V was trimmed by 0 bases and J by 1 base, leaving 9 bases between them. The CDR3 DNA follows: TGCGCCAGCAGCTTGGAGCAGGGTCGCACAGATACGCAGTATTTT. It yields the protein CASSLEQGRTDTQYF.

This chain joins TRBV28 and TRBJ2-7; D remains unclear. Germline V lookup: CDR1 MDHEN, CDR2 SYDVKM. CDR3 length equals 14 residues. CDR3 loop: CVSASGVNFYEQYF. The CDR3 coding sequence is TGTGTATCGGCCTCCGGAGTTAATTTCTACGAGCAGTACTTC.

The CDR3 DNA sequence: TGTGCCAGCAGCGGGGGGACAGGGGATATGAGCGTCTACGAGCAGTACTTC. It is translated as CASSGGTGDMSVYEQYF. The chain combines TRBV5-4 with TRBJ2-7, with 10 bases identical to TRBD1. Germline V gene data show CDR1 as SGHNT and CDR2 as YYREEE (reference sequence). The J segment lost 3 bases and the V segment lost 4 bases, leaving 13 bases of the junction unmatched. CDR3 length: 17 amino acids.

The rearrangement joins TRBV29-1 to TRBJ1-3; 11 positions agree with TRBD1. This CDR3 has 15 amino acids. The junction had 5 bases not matched to a gene; V was cut back by 3 bases and J by 4 bases. Per germline, CDR1 SQVTM and CDR2 ANQGSEA. This CDR3 reads CSVDWGQGGGNTIYF. CDR3 sequence (DNA): TGCAGCGTTGACTGGGGACAGGGGGGGGGAAACACCATATATTTT. The complete variable domain, with remaining parts taken from reference TRBV29-1 and TRBJ1-3, reads SAVISQKPSRDICQRGTSLTIQCQVDSQVTMMFWYRQQPGQSLTLIATANQGSEATYESGFVIDKFPISRPNLTFSTLTVSNMSPEDSSIYLCSVDWGQGGGNTIYFGEGSWLTVV.